The 2 T cell receptor beta chains below come from one sample, sequenced in a study of T-cell memory formation after mild COVID-19 (dated by TCRdb to about 2021). Libraries came from 5' RACE. TCRdb records Illumina NovaSeq 6000 as the sequencer. Starting from the raw public reads, TCRdb applied fastp trimming at Q25, assembled clones with MiXCR and retained in-frame beta chains. Rows with one shared CDR3 protein collapse into an entry with the most common genes and DNA. This sample holds roughly 48,000 distinct CDR3 sequences; 27% were observed only once. The top ten hold 43% of the sample. Sequenced sample: PBMCs or a T cell subset sorted from them (not recorded which). These receptor sequences come from a man younger than 35 who had mild COVID-19 (a few samples of this study predate the infection). The sample titles of this study are shuffled in the database, so cell type and time point are left out; the donor was told from shared clones.

V and J are TRBV5-5 and TRBJ2-1, with D maybe TRBD1 (5 bases). Germline V lookup: CDR1 SGHKS, CDR2 YYEKEE (reference sequence). V was clipped by 0 bases and J by 6 bases, with 10 bases between them. The CDR3 has 14 amino acids. The CDR3 nucleotides are TGTGCCAGCAGCTTGGTGACAGACCTCAATGAGCAGTTCTTC. This codes for CASSLVTDLNEQFF.

This clonotype was seen only a few times. The J gene is TRBJ1-3, the V gene TRBV7-9, with D maybe TRBD1 (5 bases). The germline V gene has CDR1 SEHNR and CDR2 FQNEAQ (reference sequence). The CDR3 contains 14 residues. The V gene lost 7 bases and the J gene lost 8 bases, with 18 bases spanning the gap. The CDR3 sequence is CASTHGAAGYTIYF. The CDR3 DNA follows: TGTGCCAGCACCCACGGGGCTGCGGGATACACCATATATTTT.